The 10 T cell receptor beta chains presented below share a single source sample, sequenced in a study of cytomegalovirus exposure and HLA in healthy donors. 13 Jbeta primers and 60 Vbeta primers were used for the PCR. Assay used: immunoSEQ multiplex PCR; TCRdb lists only in-frame clones, some missing. The repertoire consists of 75,000 to 90,000 clones, with about 79% occurring once and the leading ten covering 5.5% to 7%. Sequences were obtained from PBMCs. The receptors stem from a male donor in good health and CMV-seropositive.

J is TRBJ2-7 and V is TRBV5-1; 8 positions agree with TRBD1. Unmatched junction bases numbered 10, after V lost 7 bases and J lost 4 bases. The germline V gene has CDR1 SGHRS and CDR2 YFSETQ. This CDR3 is 14 amino acids long. CDR3 coding DNA: TGCGCCAGCGGCAACGGGACAGGTATATACGAGCAGTACTTC. It is translated as CASGNGTGIYEQYF.

The chain employs TRBV28 and TRBJ2-1, with D uncertain. CDR3 length: 13 amino acids. Germline assignment: CDR1 MDHEN and CDR2 SYDVKM. The V gene lost 5 bases and the J gene lost 4 bases, with 9 bases spanning the gap. Written as DNA, the CDR3 is TGTGCCAGCAGTCTCCTCCGTTACAATGAGCAGTTCTTC. Protein product: CASSLLRYNEQFF. Supplemented by reference TRBV28 and TRBJ2-1, the full variable domain reads DVKVTQSSRYLVKRTGEKVFLECVQDMDHENMFWYRQDPGLGLRLIYFSYDVKMKEKGDIPEGYSVSREKKERFSLILESASTNQTSMYLCASSLLRYNEQFFGPGTRLTVL.

This clone showed up just once. The genes are TRBV11-2 and TRBJ2-7; D is unclear. Trimming removed 6 bases from V and 4 bases from J, with 22 bases in between. Germline V gene sequence: CDR1 SGHAT, CDR2 FQNNGV. CDR3 size: 16 residues. The CDR3 reads CASSLIRQKAAYEQYF. CDR3 in DNA: TGTGCCAGCAGTTTAATTAGGCAGAAGGCGGCATACGAGCAGTACTTC.

This clone was recorded only once. The chain combines TRBV7-2 with TRBJ1-2; D may be TRBD1 (5 bases). The length of the CDR3 is 14 residues. Trimming took 5 bases from V and 6 from J, leaving 16 bases between them. Germline CDR1 reads SGHTA; CDR2 reads FQGNSA. As DNA, the CDR3 is TGTGCCAGCAGCCCCCAGGGTTGGAGGGATGGCTACACCTTC. This sequence encodes CASSPQGWRDGYTF.

This clone has a handful of counts. CDR3 sequence reads: CASSPSGNEQFF. CDR3 bases: TGTGCCAGTAGTCCATCCGGCAATGAGCAGTTCTTC. The chain employs TRBV19 and TRBJ2-1, with D uncertain. The CDR3 contains 12 residues. Per the germline V gene, CDR1 is LNHDA and CDR2 is SQIVND (reference sequence). The ends were cut back, 5 bases at V and 6 bases at J, with 8 bases in the middle.

Only one count was recorded for this clone. The chain combines TRBV18 with TRBJ1-2, with TRBD1 identical over 9 bases. The CDR3 covers 15 residues. Trimming took 6 bases from V and 4 from J; bases not matched to a gene: 9. Germline V gene sequence: CDR1 KGHSH, CDR2 LQKENI. Written as DNA, the CDR3 is TGTGCCAGCTCGCCCGGCGGGACAGGGTCCTATGGCTACACCTTC. Translated: CASSPGGTGSYGYTF.

The V and J genes are TRBV19 and TRBJ2-2, with a possible D match to TRBD1 (6 bases). Trimming shortened V by 5 bases and J by 0 bases, and 16 bases separated the two germline ends. This CDR3 spans 17 amino acids. Per germline, CDR1 LNHDA and CDR2 SQIVND (reference sequence). The CDR3 region has the DNA TGTGCCAGTAGTCCCACCCCGCAGGGGACGAACACCGGGGAGCTGTTTTTT. Amino acid sequence: CASSPTPQGTNTGELFF.

V usage is TRBV5-6 and J usage is TRBJ1-1; D ambiguous. Germline V CDR1 and CDR2: SGHDT, YYEEEE. This CDR3 region has 13 residues. The V end was cut by 2 bases, the J end by 6 bases, with 11 bases between. CDR3 in amino acids: CASSFGKWAEAFF. As DNA, the CDR3 is TGTGCCAGCAGCTTCGGGAAATGGGCTGAAGCTTTCTTT.

Written as DNA, the CDR3 is TGTGCCAGCAGCTTAGGACAGGGGGACACTGAAGCTTTCTTT. The encoded protein is CASSLGQGDTEAFF. V gene TRBV7-9 combines with J gene TRBJ1-1; TRBD1 matches 9 bases. The CDR3 extends over 14 amino acids. J lost 3 bases, V lost 1 base, and 0 bases had no gene match. Germline V gives CDR1 SEHNR, CDR2 FQNEAQ (reference sequence).

This clone showed up just a few times. The V call is TRBV2, the J call TRBJ1-5; D is ambiguous. V was pared by 3 bases and J by 2 bases, with 8 bases between. Germline V gene lookup returns CDR1 SNHLY and CDR2 FYNNEI. The CDR3 runs to 14 residues. The CDR3 nucleotides read TGTGCCAGCAGTGACATGCGAGGCAATCAGCCCCAGCATTTT. Translating it yields CASSDMRGNQPQHF.